A single sample gave rise to the 20 T cell receptor beta chains below, sequenced in a study of blood T cell repertoires in COVID-19. Libraries were prepared by immunoSEQ multiplex PCR; TCRdb keeps only in-frame clonotypes and omits some of them. Counted here are 140,000 or so clones, more than 75% occurring once; the ten biggest clones make up 5%. The specimen was peripheral blood. The origin of the receptors is a woman aged 45-60 years with acute or convalescent COVID-19.

The rearrangement uses TRBV18 and TRBJ2-5; tentative D call: TRBD2 (6 bases). The CDR3 runs to 14 residues. Germline CDR1 is KGHSH and CDR2 is LQKENI. Trimming took off 5 bases at V and 5 bases at J, with 15 bases between the two ends. The CDR3 protein is CASSSPARDETQYF. CDR3 coding DNA: TGTGCCAGCTCATCCCCTGCGCGGGACGAGACCCAGTACTTC.

V is TRBV18 and J is TRBJ1-1; D unresolved. With 5 bases removed from V and 4 bases from J, the gap between germline ends came to 14 bases. Germline assignment: CDR1 KGHSH and CDR2 LQKENI. The CDR3 covers 14 residues. CDR3 amino acids: CASSSETGSTEAFF. DNA for the CDR3: TGTGCCAGCTCATCCGAGACGGGATCCACTGAAGCTTTCTTT.

This clone is a singleton in its sample. The chain links TRBV3-1 (or the pseudogene TRBV3-2) to TRBJ2-5; 7 bases align to TRBD1. There are 13 residues in the CDR3. Germline V gene lookup returns CDR1 LGHDT and CDR2 YNNKEL (reference sequence). After removal of 0 bases from V and 9 bases from J, the junction contained 4 bases not matched to a gene. The CDR3 loop reads CASSQDLGQPQYF. CDR3 DNA sequence: TGTGCCAGCAGCCAAGATCTGGGACAGCCCCAGTACTTC.

This rearrangement joins TRBV5-8 to TRBJ2-5, with D uncertain. V lost 4 bases and J 5 bases, leaving 12 bases between the germline ends. The germline gives CDR1 SGHTS, CDR2 YDEGEE. CDR3 length: 13 amino acids. CDR3 nucleotide sequence: TGTGCCAGCAGCCGGAAGCTCGGGGAGACCCAGTACTTC. Protein sequence: CASSRKLGETQYF.

The chain carries TRBV7-8 and TRBJ2-7; the match to TRBD2 covers 7 bases. Germline assignment: CDR1 SGHVS and CDR2 FQNEAQ. V trimming: 5 bases; J trimming: 6 bases; junction bases outside the gene matches: 4. The CDR3 has 12 amino acids. The CDR3 spells CASSHPGGEQYF. The CDR3 DNA follows: TGTGCCAGCAGCCACCCGGGGGGCGAGCAGTACTTC.

The CDR3 DNA follows: TGTGCCAGCACCGACGTCCCCCCGAGAGCGGGCTACACCTTC. It yields the protein CASTDVPPRAGYTF. The gene calls are TRBV6-5 and TRBJ1-2; D uncertain. Trimming pared 7 bases from V and 8 bases from J, leaving 20 bases between. CDR3 length: 14 amino acids. CDR1 and CDR2 (germline): MNHEY, SVGAGI.

The chain combines TRBV19 with TRBJ1-5; tentative D call: TRBD1 (5 bases). Germline-derived CDR1 and CDR2 are LNHDA and SQIVND (reference sequence). CDR3 length: 15 residues. V lost 5 bases, J lost 1 base, and 12 bases lay in between. The CDR3 coding sequence is TGTGCCAGTAGTTACGACAGTCAGAGCAATCAGCCCCAGCATTTT. This sequence encodes CASSYDSQSNQPQHF.

This chain links TRBV2 with TRBJ1-5, with a weak D call TRBD1 (5 bases). V lost 3 bases, J lost 4 bases, and 7 bases lay in between. CDR1 SNHLY and CDR2 FYNNEI come from the germline V gene. The CDR3 runs to 13 residues. As DNA, the CDR3 is TGTGCCAGCAGTGATAACAGGAATCAGCCCCAGCATTTT. Amino acids: CASSDNRNQPQHF.

The chain joins TRBV27 to TRBJ1-1, with TRBD1 identical over 7 bases. Germline CDR1 MNHEY, CDR2 SMNVEV (reference sequence). The CDR3 has 17 residues. Germline trimming cut 5 bases from V and 3 bases from J; bases unmatched to any gene: 15. CDR3 nucleotides: TGTGCCAGCAGTCCAGGCTCGGGACAGCCTCTGGACACTGAAGCTTTCTTT. It yields the protein CASSPGSGQPLDTEAFF.

The chain couples TRBV9 to TRBJ2-3; D is possibly TRBD2 (5 bases). Trimming left V 7 bases short and J 0 bases short, with 15 bases between. The CDR3 is 15 amino acids. Germline V lookup: CDR1 SGDLS, CDR2 YYNGEE. The CDR3 here is CASSRLTSSTDTQYF. The CDR3 DNA reads TGTGCCAGCTCCCGACTAACCTCGAGCACAGATACGCAGTATTTT.

V and J are TRBV24-1 and TRBJ1-2; D is perhaps TRBD1 (6 bases). The germline V gene has CDR1 KGHDR and CDR2 SFDVKD. Trimming left V 4 bases short and J 5 bases short, with 16 bases between. The CDR3 has 15 residues. The CDR3 region is CATSEPWGHLYGYTF. The CDR3, as DNA: TGTGCCACCAGTGAGCCCTGGGGGCACCTTTATGGCTACACCTTC.

V gene TRBV7-2 combines with J gene TRBJ2-7, with a possible D match to TRBD2 (5 bases). The CDR3 consists of 13 residues. Germline values: CDR1 SGHTA, CDR2 FQGNSA. Trimming removed 0 bases from V and 4 bases from J, with 7 bases in between. CDR3 DNA: TGTGCCAGCAGCTTAGCGCGAGGGTACGAGCAGTACTTC. It yields the protein CASSLARGYEQYF.

The chain recombines TRBV6-5 with TRBJ1-6; a possible D gene is TRBD1 (6 bases). The CDR3 length is 15 residues. Trimming removed 6 bases at V and 10 bases at J, with 19 bases between. The germline V gene has CDR1 MNHEY and CDR2 SVGAGI. Written as DNA, the CDR3 is TGTGCCAGCAGCGATACAGGGAAGACTGAATCACCCCTCCACTTT. Protein: CASSDTGKTESPLHF.

This chain links TRBV10-3 with TRBJ2-5, with 7 bases identical to TRBD1. The CDR3 covers 14 residues. V dropped 7 bases and J dropped 3; count of bases not matched to a gene: 8. Germline V gene sequence: CDR1 ENHRY, CDR2 SYGVKD. The CDR3 coding sequence is TGTGCCATCACCCAGGACAGGCGTGAAGAGACCCAGTACTTC. Protein: CAITQDRREETQYF.

CDR3 in amino acids: CASKGAGAEAFF. The CDR3 DNA is TGTGCCAGCAAGGGAGCCGGCGCTGAAGCTTTCTTT. The rearrangement uses TRBV12-3 or TRBV12-4 and TRBJ1-1; D call uncertain. Deletions cut 7 bases from V and 6 bases from J, with 12 bases between. The CDR3 is 12 residues long.

The gene calls are TRBV25-1 and TRBJ1-6; D gene uncertain. Germline loops: CDR1 MGHDK, CDR2 SYGVNS. V shed 3 bases and J shed 7 bases, with 10 bases lying between them. This CDR3 comprises 14 residues. CDR3 protein: CASSDLTTNSPLHF. DNA for the CDR3: TGTGCCAGCAGTGACTTAACAACGAATTCACCCCTCCACTTT.

The chain combines TRBV6-5 with TRBJ1-4; the match to TRBD1 covers 9 bases. Per germline, CDR1 MNHEY and CDR2 SVGAGI. V lost 2 bases and J lost 7; bases outside the gene matches: 5. The CDR3 totals 15 residues. CDR3: CASSYRQGETEKLFF. In DNA form, the CDR3 reads TGTGCCAGCAGTTACCGACAGGGGGAGACTGAAAAACTGTTTTTT.

The chain uses TRBV11-2 and TRBJ1-2; D is undetermined. V was pared by 3 bases and J by 3 bases, with 5 bases between. CDR3 length: 12 residues. Germline CDR1 SGHAT, CDR2 FQNNGV. The CDR3 region is CASSLRDYGYTF. CDR3 in DNA: TGTGCCAGCAGCTTGAGGGACTATGGCTACACCTTC.

V gene TRBV9 combines with J gene TRBJ2-4, with TRBD1 matching 9 bases. Losses at the gene ends were 4 bases for V and 1 base for J; bases not matched to a gene: 12. Looked up from germline, CDR1 is SGDLS and CDR2 is YYNGEE. The length of the CDR3 is 18 residues. CDR3: CASSPGQGTGGAKNIQYF. CDR3 coding DNA: TGTGCCAGCAGCCCGGGACAGGGTACGGGTGGGGCCAAAAACATTCAGTACTTC.

The chain recombines TRBV23-1 with TRBJ1-4, with unresolved D. TRBV23-1 is annotated as an ORF whose role is uncertain. V was shortened by 8 bases and J by 3 bases, with 13 bases between the two germline ends. This CDR3 is built from 14 residues. This CDR3 reads CASRGGSANEKLFF. As DNA, the CDR3 is TGCGCCAGCCGCGGAGGGTCGGCTAATGAAAAACTGTTTTTT.